In its sample, the clone carrying this TCR beta chain was seen a few times. Its antigen remains unidentified. The CDR3 is 17 amino acids. Germline values: CDR1 SGHDN, CDR2 FVKESK. The ends were cut back, 1 base at V and 3 bases at J, with 13 bases in the middle. TCRdb re-called the PCR reads with MiXCR, one entry per CDR3 protein. The table lists 350,000 or so distinct CDR3 sequences, around 21% of them singletons. The source of the sample is a study of molecular identifiers for immune sequencing clone quantification. Study observations and caveats: A shared barcode on identical TCR molecules could lead to underestimated sizes for highly expanded clones.

The TCR comes from a human donor in good health. Some libraries in this study had Jurkat cell RNA spiked in. The chain couples TRBV14 to TRBJ2-6; D is undetermined. The sample taken for sequencing was naive CD8+ T cells from blood, with Jurkat cell RNA spiked in. Subset noted: FACS-sorted CD8+CD4-CCR7+CD45RA+ naive T cells. CDR3 DNA: TGTGCCAGCAGCCAAGTGCTGGTACGGTATGGGGCCAACGTCCTGACTTTC. Translation: CASSQVLVRYGANVLTF.